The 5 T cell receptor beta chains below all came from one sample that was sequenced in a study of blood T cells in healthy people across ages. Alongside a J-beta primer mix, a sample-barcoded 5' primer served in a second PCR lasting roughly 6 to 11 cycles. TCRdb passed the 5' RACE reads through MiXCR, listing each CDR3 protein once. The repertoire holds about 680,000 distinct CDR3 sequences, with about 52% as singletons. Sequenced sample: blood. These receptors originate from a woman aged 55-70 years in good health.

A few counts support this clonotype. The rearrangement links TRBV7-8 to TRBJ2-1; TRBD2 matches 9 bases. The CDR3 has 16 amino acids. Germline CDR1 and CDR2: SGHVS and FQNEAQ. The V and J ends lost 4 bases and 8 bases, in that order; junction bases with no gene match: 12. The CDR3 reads CASSSYLAGKDDEQFF. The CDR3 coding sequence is TGTGCCAGCAGCTCCTATCTAGCGGGAAAGGACGATGAGCAGTTCTTC.

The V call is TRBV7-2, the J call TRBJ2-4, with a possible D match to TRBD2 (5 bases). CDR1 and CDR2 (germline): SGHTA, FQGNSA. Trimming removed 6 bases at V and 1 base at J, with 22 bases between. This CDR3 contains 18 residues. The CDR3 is CASSQKGSKSGAKNIQYF. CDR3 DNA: TGTGCCAGCAGTCAAAAAGGATCGAAGTCGGGGGCCAAAAACATTCAGTACTTC.

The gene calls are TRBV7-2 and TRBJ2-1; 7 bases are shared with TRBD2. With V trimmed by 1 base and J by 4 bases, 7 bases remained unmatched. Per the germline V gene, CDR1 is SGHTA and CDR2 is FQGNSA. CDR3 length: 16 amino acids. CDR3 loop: CASSLVAGVNYNEQFF. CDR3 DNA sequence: TGTGCCAGCAGCTTAGTGGCGGGAGTCAATTACAATGAGCAGTTCTTC.

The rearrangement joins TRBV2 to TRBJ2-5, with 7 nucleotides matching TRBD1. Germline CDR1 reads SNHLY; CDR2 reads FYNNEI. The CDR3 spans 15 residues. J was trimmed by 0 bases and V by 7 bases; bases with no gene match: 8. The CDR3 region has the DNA TGTGCCAGCAAAAAAACAGGGGCCTACCAAGAGACCCAGTACTTC. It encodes CASKKTGAYQETQYF.

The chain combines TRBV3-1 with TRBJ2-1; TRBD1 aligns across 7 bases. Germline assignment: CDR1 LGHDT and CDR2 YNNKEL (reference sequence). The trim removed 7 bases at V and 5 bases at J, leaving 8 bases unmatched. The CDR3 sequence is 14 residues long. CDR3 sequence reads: CASNTQGWHNEQFF. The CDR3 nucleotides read TGTGCCAGCAACACACAGGGGTGGCACAATGAGCAGTTCTTC.